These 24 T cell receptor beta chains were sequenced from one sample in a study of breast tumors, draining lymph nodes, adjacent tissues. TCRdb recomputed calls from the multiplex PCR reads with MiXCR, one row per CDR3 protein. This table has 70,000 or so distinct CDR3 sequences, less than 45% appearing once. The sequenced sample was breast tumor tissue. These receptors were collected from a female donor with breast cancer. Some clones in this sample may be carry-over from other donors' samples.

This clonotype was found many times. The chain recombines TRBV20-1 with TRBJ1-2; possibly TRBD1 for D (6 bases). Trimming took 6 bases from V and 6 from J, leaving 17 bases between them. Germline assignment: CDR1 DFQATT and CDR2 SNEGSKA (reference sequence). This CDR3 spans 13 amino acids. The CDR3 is CSAKQGFAHGYTF. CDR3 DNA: TGCAGTGCCAAACAGGGTTTTGCTCATGGCTACACCTTC.

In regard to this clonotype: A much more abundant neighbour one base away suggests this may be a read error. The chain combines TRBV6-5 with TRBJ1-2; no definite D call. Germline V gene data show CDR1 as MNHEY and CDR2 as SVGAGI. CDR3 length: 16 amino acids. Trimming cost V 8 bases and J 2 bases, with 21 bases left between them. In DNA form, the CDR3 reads TGTGCCAGCGCACCGCGAGGCGTTTCGGTAAACTATGGCTACACCTTC. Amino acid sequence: CASAPRGVSVNYGYTF.

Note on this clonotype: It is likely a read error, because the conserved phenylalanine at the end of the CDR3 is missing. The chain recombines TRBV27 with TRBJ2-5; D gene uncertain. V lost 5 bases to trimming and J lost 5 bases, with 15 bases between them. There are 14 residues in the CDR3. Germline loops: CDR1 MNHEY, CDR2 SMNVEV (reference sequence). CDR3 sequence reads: CASSPLSRLETQYL. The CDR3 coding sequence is TGTGCCAGCAGTCCCCTTTCGAGATTGGAGACCCAGTACCTC.

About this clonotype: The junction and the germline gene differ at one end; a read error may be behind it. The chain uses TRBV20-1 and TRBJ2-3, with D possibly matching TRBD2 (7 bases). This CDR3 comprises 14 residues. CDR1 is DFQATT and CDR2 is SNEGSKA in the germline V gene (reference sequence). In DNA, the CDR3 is TGCAGTGCTAGTTTGACGGGGGGCACAGATGCGCAGTATTTT. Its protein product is CSASLTGGTDAQYF.

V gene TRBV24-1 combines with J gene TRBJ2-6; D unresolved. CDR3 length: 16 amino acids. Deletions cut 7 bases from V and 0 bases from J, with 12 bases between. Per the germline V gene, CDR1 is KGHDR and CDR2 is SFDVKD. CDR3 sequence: CATSAAASSGANVLTF. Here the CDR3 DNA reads TGTGCCACCAGCGCTGCGGCGAGCTCTGGGGCCAACGTCCTGACTTTC.

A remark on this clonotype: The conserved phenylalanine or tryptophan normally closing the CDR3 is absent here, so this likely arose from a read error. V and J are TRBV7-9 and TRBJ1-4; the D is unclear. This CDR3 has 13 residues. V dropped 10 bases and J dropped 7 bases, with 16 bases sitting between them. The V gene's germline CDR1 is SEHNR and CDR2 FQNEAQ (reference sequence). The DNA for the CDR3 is TGTGCCACCAAGGACCCCCGGGGTGAAAAACTGTTTTCT. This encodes CATKDPRGEKLFS.

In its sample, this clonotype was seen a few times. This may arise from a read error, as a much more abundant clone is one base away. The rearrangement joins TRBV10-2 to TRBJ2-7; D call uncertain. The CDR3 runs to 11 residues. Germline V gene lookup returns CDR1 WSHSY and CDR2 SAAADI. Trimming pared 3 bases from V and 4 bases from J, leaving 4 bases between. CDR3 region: CASSDVYEQYV. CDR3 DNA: TGCGCCAGCAGTGATGTGTACGAGCAGTACGTC.

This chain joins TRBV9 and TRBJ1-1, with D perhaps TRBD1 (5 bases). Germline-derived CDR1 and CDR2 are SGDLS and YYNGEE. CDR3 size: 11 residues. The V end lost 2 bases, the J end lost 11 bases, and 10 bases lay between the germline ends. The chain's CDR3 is CASSVGGYAFF. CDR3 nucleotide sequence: TGTGCCAGCAGCGTTGGGGGTTATGCTTTCTTT.

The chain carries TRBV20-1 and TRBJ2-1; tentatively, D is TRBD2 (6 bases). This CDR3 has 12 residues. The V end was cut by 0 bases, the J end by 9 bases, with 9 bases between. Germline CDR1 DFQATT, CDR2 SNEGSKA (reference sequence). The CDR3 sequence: CSARDLGGEQFF. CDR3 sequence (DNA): TGCAGTGCTAGAGATCTGGGAGGTGAGCAGTTCTTC.

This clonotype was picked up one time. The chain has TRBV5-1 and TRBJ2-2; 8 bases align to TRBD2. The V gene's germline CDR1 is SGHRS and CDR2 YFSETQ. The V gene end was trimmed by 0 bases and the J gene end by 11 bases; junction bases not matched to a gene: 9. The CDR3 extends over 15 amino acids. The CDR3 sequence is CASSLALAGHNELFF. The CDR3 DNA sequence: TGCGCCAGCAGCTTGGCGTTAGCGGGGCACAATGAGCTGTTTTTT.

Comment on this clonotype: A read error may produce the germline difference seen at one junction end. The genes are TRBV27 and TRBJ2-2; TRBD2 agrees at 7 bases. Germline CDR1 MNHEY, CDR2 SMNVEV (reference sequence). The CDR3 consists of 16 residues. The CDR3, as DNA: TGTGCCAGCAGCCAAGGACTAGTCTCGAACACCGGGGGGCTGTTTTTT. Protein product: CASSQGLVSNTGGLFF.

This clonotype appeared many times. CDR3 in DNA: TGTGCCACCAGTGATCCCCTCGGGCTCCTTGCGGGGCAGTTCTTC. It yields the protein CATSDPLGLLAGQFF. The chain recombines TRBV24-1 with TRBJ2-1, with a weak D call TRBD2 (5 bases). CDR3 size: 15 residues. Germline V gene lookup returns CDR1 KGHDR and CDR2 SFDVKD. The V and J ends lost 3 bases and 12 bases respectively, with 20 bases between them.

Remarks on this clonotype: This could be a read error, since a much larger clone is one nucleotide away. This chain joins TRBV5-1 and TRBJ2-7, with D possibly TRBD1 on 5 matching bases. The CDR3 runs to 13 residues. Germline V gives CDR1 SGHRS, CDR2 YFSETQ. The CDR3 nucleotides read TGCGCCAGCAGCTTGGGACAGACCTACGACCAGTACTTC. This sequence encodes CASSLGQTYDQYF.

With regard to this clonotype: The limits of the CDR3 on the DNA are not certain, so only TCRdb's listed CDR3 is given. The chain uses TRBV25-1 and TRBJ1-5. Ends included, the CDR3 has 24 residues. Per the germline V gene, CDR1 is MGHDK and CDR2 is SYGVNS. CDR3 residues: CASSEARGVAGSTYFGPGNQPQHF.

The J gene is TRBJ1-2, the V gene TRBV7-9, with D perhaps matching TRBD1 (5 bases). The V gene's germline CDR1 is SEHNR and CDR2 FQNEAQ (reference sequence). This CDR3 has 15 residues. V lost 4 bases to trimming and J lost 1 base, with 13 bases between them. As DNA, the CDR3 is TGTGCCAGCAGCTCGCTTACAGGTGATAACTATGGCTACACCTTC. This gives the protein CASSSLTGDNYGYTF.

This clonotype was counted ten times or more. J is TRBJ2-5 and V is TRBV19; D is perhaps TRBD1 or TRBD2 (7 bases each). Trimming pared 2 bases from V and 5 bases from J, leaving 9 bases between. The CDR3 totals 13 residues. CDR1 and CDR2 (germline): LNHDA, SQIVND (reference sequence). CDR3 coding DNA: TGTGCCAGTAGTATACAGGGGGGGGAGACCCAGTACTTC. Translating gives CASSIQGGETQYF.

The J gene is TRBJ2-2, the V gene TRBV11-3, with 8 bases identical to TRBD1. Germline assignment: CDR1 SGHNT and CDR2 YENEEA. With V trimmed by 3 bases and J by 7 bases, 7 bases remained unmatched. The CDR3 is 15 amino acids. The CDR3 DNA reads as TGTGCCAGCAGCTTGGTGACAGGGGAAGGCGGGGAGCTGTTTTTT. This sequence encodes CASSLVTGEGGELFF.

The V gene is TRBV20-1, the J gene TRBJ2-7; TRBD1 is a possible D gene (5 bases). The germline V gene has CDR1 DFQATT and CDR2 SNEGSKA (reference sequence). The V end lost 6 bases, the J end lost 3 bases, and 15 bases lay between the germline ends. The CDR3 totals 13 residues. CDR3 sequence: CSAPGDSLYEQYF. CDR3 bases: TGCAGTGCGCCCGGCGACAGCCTCTACGAGCAGTACTTC.

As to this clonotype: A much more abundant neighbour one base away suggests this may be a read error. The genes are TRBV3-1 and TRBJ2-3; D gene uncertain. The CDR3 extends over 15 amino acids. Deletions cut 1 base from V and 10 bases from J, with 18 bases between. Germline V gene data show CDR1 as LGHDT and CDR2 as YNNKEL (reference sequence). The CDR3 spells CASSQGGTTHNAQYF. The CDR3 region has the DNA TGTGCCAGCAGCCAAGGCGGTACAACTCACAATGCGCAGTATTTT.

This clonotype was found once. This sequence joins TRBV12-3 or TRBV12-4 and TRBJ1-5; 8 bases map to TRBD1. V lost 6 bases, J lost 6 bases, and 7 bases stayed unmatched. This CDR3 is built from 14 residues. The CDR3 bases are TGTGCCAGCAGCGAGACAGGGGCTAGTCAGCCCCAGCATTTT. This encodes CASSETGASQPQHF.

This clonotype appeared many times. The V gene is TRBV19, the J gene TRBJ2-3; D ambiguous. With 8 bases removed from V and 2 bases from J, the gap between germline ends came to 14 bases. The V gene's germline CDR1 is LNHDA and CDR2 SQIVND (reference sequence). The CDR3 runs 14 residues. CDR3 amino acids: CASFDPGYTDTQYF. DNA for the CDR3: TGTGCCAGTTTTGACCCTGGGTACACAGATACGCAGTATTTT.

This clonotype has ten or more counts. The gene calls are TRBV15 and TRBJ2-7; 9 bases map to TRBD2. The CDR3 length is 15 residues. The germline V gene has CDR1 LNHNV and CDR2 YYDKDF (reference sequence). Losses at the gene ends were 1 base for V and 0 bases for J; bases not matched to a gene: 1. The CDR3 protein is CATSRGGGASYEQYF. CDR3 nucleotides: TGTGCCACCAGCAGAGGCGGGGGGGCCTCCTACGAGCAGTACTTC.

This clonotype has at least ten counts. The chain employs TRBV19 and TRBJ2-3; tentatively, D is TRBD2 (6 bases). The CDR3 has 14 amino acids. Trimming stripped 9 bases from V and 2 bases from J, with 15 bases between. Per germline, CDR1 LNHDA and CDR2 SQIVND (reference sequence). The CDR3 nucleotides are TGTGCCAGCAACCGGGACTCCCACACAGATACGCAGTATTTT. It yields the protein CASNRDSHTDTQYF.

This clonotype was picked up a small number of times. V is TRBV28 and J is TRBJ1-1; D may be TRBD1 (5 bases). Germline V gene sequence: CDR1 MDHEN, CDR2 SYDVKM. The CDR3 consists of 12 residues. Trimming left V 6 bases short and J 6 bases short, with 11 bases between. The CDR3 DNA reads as TGTGCCAGCAGCTGGGACGCCTCTGAAGCTTTCTTT. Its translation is CASSWDASEAFF.